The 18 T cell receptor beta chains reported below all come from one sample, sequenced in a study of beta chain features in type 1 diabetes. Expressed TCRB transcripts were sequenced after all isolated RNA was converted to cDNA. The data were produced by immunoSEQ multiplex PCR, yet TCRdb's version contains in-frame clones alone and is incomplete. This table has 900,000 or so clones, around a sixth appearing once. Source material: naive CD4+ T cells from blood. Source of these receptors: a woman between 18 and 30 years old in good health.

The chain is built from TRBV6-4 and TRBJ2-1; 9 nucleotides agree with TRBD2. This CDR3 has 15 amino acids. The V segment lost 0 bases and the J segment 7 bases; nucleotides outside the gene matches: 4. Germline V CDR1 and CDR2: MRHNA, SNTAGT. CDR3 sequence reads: CASSDSSGSRNEQFF. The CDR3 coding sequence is TGTGCCAGCAGTGACTCTAGCGGGAGTAGGAATGAGCAGTTCTTC.

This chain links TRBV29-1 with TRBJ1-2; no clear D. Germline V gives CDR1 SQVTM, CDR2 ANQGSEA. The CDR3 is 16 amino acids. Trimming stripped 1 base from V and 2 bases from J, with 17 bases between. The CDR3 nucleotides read TGCAGCGTTGAAGGGGTGGCAGAGACTTCCAACTATGGCTACACCTTC. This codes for CSVEGVAETSNYGYTF.

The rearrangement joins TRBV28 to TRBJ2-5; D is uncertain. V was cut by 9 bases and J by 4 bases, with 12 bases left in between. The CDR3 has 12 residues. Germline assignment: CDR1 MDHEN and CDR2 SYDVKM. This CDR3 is CASFTELETQYF. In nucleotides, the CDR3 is TGTGCCAGTTTTACAGAGCTAGAGACCCAGTACTTC.

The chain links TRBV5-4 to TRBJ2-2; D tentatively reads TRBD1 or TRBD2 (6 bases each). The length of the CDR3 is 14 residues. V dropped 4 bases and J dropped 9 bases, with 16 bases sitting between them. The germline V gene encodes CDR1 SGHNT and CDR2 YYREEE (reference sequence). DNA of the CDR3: TGTGCCAGCAGCCTGGTGGGGGGCGATCGGGAGCTGTTTTTT. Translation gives CASSLVGGDRELFF.

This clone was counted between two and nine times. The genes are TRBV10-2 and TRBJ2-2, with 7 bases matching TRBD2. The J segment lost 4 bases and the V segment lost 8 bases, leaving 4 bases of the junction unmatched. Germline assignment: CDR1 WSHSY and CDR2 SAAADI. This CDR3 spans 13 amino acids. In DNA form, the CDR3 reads TGCGCCAGCGGACGGGAGGCCACCGGGGAGCTGTTTTTT. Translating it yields CASGREATGELFF.

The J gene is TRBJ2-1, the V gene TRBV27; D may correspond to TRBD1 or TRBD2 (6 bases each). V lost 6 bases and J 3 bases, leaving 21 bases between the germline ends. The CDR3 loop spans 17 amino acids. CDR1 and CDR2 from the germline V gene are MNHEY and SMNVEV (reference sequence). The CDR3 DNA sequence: TGTGCCAGCAGAGAAAAGGAGACGGGGGCCTTCTACAATGAGCAGTTCTTC. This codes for CASREKETGAFYNEQFF.

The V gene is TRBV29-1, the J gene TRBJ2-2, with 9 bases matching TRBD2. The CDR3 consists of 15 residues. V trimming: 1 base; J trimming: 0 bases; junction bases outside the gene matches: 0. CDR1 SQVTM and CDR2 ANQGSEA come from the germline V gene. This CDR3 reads CSVEVAGANTGELFF. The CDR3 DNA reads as TGCAGCGTTGAAGTAGCGGGGGCGAACACCGGGGAGCTGTTTTTT.

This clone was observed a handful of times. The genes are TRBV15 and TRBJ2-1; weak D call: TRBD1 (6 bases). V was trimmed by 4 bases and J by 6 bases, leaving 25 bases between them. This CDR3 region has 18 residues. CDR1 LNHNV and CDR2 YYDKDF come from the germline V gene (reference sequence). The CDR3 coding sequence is TGTGCCACCAGCATAAGAGAGGGTAGGGGGACCCTTTTCAATGAGCAGTTCTTC. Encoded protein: CATSIREGRGTLFNEQFF.

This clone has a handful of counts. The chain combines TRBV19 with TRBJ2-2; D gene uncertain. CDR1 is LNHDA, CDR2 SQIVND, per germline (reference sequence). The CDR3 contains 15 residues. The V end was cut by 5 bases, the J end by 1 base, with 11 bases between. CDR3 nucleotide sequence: TGTGCCAGTAGTCGGCAGCCCTTGAACACCGGGGAGCTGTTTTTT. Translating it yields CASSRQPLNTGELFF.

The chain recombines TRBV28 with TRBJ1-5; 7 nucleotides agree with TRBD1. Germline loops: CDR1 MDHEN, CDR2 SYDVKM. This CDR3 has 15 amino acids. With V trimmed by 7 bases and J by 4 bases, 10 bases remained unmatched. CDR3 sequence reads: CASTSGAGGNQPQHF. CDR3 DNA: TGTGCCAGCACCAGCGGGGCAGGGGGAAATCAGCCCCAGCATTTT.

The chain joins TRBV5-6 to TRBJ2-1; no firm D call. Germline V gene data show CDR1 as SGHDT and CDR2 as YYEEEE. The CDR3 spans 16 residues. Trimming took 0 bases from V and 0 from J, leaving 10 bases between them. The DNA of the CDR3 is TGTGCCAGCAGCTTGGTCACGGTTAGCTCCTACAATGAGCAGTTCTTC. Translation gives CASSLVTVSSYNEQFF. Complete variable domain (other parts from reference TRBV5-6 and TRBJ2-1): DAGVTQSPTHLIKTRGQQVTLRCSPKSGHDTVSWYQQALGQGPQFIFQYYEEEERQRGNFPDRFSGHQFPNYSSELNVNALLLGDSALYLCASSLVTVSSYNEQFFGPGTRLTVL.

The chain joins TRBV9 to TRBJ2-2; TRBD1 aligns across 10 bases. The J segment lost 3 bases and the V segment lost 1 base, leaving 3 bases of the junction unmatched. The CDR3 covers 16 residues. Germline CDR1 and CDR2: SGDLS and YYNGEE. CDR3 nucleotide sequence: TGTGCCAGCAGCGTATTGGGACAGGGGCACACCGGGGAGCTGTTTTTT. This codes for CASSVLGQGHTGELFF.

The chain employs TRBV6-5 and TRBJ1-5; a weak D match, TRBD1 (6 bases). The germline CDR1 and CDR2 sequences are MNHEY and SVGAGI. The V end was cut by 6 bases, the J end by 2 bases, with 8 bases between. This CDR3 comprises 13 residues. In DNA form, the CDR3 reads TGTGCCAGCAGGGGGGCCGGCAATCAGCCCCAGCATTTT. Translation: CASRGAGNQPQHF.

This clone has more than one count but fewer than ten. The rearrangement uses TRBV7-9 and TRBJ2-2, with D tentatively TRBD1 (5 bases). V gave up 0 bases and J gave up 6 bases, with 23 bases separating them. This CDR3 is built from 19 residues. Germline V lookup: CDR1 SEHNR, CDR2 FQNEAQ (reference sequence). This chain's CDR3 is CASSLASAWGRAVPGELFF. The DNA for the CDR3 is TGTGCCAGCAGCTTAGCTTCAGCCTGGGGCCGCGCTGTACCCGGGGAGCTGTTTTTT.

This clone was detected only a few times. CDR3 coding DNA: TGCGCCAGCAGCTTATCCGGGACTAGCATCGCCGGGGAGCTGTTTTTT. Encoded protein: CASSLSGTSIAGELFF. The chain is built from TRBV5-1 and TRBJ2-2, with 9 bases fitting TRBD2. Looked up from germline, CDR1 is SGHRS and CDR2 is YFSETQ. V was clipped by 2 bases and J by 6 bases; unmatched bases: 8. This CDR3 comprises 16 residues.

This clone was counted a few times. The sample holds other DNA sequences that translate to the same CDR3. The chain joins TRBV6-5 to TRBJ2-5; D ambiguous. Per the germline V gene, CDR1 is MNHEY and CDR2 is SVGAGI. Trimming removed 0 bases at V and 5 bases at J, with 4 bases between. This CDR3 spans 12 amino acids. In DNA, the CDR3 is TGTGCCAGCAGTTACTCGGGGGAGACCCAGTACTTC. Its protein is CASSYSGETQYF.

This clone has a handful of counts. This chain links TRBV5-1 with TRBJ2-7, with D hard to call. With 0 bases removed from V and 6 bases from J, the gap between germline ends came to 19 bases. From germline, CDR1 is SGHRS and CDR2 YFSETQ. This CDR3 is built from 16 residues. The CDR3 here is CASSLEAAGRLGEQYF. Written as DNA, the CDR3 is TGCGCCAGCAGCTTGGAGGCAGCCGGAAGGCTGGGCGAGCAGTACTTC.

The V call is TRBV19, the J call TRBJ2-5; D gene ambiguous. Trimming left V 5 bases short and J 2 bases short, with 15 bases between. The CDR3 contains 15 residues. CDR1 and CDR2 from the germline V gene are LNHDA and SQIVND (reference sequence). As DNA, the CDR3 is TGTGCCAGTAGTGAGTGGTCCGCGCAACAAGAGACCCAGTACTTC. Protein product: CASSEWSAQQETQYF.